The 3 T cell receptor beta chains below were found in one sample sequenced in a study of shared clonotypes between healthy human individuals. The protocol was immunoSEQ multiplex PCR, while the TCRdb copy is restricted to in-frame clones and leaves out a portion. Among about 2 million clones listed, roughly 94% were seen once. CD45RO negativity and positive selection for CCR7 defined naive CD8 cells, a population that excluded terminally differentiated effector memory CD45RA+ cells. The sample consisted of naive CD8+ T cells sorted from blood. The receptor set was obtained from a man between 18 and 35 years old in good health.

The CDR3 nucleotides read TGTGCCACTACTGGGGGGGATGGAGACTATGGCTACACCTTC. Translation gives CATTGGDGDYGYTF. The chain carries TRBV10-3 and TRBJ1-2; TRBD1 might be the D (5 bases). The V gene lost 10 bases and the J gene lost 3 bases, with 18 bases spanning the gap. This CDR3 is 14 amino acids long. Germline-derived CDR1 and CDR2 are ENHRY and SYGVKD.

Turning to this clone: Within the sample, other DNA sequences also encode this same CDR3. The chain links TRBV2 to TRBJ2-7; D is ambiguous. Germline V gives CDR1 SNHLY, CDR2 FYNNEI. Trimming took 4 bases from V and 2 from J, leaving 6 bases between them. This CDR3 contains 12 residues. The CDR3 sequence is CASSVLTYEQYF. The CDR3, as DNA: TGTGCCAGCAGTGTACTAACCTACGAGCAGTACTTC.

The chain employs TRBV6-1 and TRBJ1-3, with D unresolved. Germline V gene lookup returns CDR1 MNHNS and CDR2 SASEGT. CDR3 length equals 16 residues. V was pared by 2 bases and J by 0 bases, with 11 bases between. The CDR3 DNA reads TGTGCCAGCAGTGAAACGGGCCTTGGCTCTGGAAACACCATATATTTT. Translated, it gives CASSETGLGSGNTIYF.